The T cell receptor beta chain under discussion was sequenced for a study of T cell responses to AZD1222 COVID-19 vaccine. General observations from the study: With two AZD1222 doses given, Spike-specific TCR breadth and depth both rose.

Concerning this clone: What it binds is unknown.

V was clipped by 6 bases and J by 4 bases, with 24 bases between them. This CDR3 spans 17 amino acids. Looked up from germline, CDR1 is LNHDA and CDR2 is SQIVND (reference sequence). Profiling relied on immunoSEQ multiplex PCR, and the TCRdb table lists in-frame clones only, not all of them. The sample lists roughly 170,000 clones; approximately 93% were seen once. Sequencing was performed on peripheral blood, taken on day 0 of AZD1222 vaccination. V usage is TRBV19 and J usage is TRBJ1-2; D unresolved. The sequence derives from an adult in good health. CDR3 DNA: TGTGCCAGTAGCGGTGGGGAGGGAATCAACAAGCTCTATGGCTACACCTTC. Translated: CASSGGEGINKLYGYTF.